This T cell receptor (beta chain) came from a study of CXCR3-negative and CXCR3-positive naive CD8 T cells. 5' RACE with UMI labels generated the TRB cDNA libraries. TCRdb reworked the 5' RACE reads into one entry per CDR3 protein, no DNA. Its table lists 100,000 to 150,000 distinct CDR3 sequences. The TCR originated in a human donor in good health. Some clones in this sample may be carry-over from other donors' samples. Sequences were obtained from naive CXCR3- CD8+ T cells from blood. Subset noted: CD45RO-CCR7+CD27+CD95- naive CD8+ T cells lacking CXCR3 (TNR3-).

CDR3: CASVSGASYNEQFF. The chain combines TRBV5-1 with TRBJ2-1; TCRdb picks TRBD2, but there is no DNA to check that call. CDR3 length equals 14 residues. Germline V gene data show CDR1 as SGHRS and CDR2 as YFSETQ.